The 32 T cell receptor beta chains below come from one sample, sequenced in a study of blood T cell repertoires in COVID-19. The assay was immunoSEQ multiplex PCR, and TCRdb's table has in-frame clones only and misses some. Altogether tens of thousands of clones are present, roughly 89% being singletons, with the ten largest covering around 5.8%. Sequenced sample: peripheral blood. Receptors were obtained from a human donor in a cohort sampled during active COVID-19.

J is TRBJ2-3 and V is TRBV6-5; tentatively, D is TRBD1 (7 bases). Trimming pared 6 bases from V and 3 bases from J, leaving 10 bases between. Germline loops: CDR1 MNHEY, CDR2 SVGAGI. This CDR3 has 13 residues. For the CDR3, the DNA is TGTGCCAGCAGGGCAGGGGGGACAGATACGCAGTATTTT. It specifies CASRAGGTDTQYF.

A single count supports this clone. V usage is TRBV2 and J usage is TRBJ2-1; TRBD1 aligns across 9 bases. The ends lost 7 bases at V and 6 bases at J; junction bases unmatched: 4. This CDR3 contains 13 residues. Looked up from germline, CDR1 is SNHLY and CDR2 is FYNNEI. CDR3 sequence (DNA): TGTGCCAGCATTAGGACAGGGGTCAATGAGCAGTTCTTC. It translates to CASIRTGVNEQFF.

CDR3 loop: CASSLAGTGAREEQYF. Written as DNA, the CDR3 is TGTGCCAGCAGCTTAGCAGGGACAGGGGCCCGTGAGGAGCAGTACTTC. The chain carries TRBV7-6 and TRBJ2-7; 10 bases line up with TRBD1. Germline V gene lookup returns CDR1 SGHVS and CDR2 FNYEAQ. CDR3 size: 16 residues. The trim removed 0 bases at V and 7 bases at J, leaving 9 bases unmatched.

The chain is built from TRBV6-5 and TRBJ1-1, with TRBD1 as a possible D gene (5 bases). Trimming stripped 6 bases from V and 4 bases from J, with 12 bases between. Germline V gene data show CDR1 as MNHEY and CDR2 as SVGAGI. The CDR3 spans 13 residues. CDR3 sequence (DNA): TGTGCCAGCAGCGCAGGGTACGGCACTGAAGCTTTCTTT. As protein: CASSAGYGTEAFF.

The V call is TRBV27, the J call TRBJ2-5; 11 bases agree with TRBD2. This CDR3 comprises 14 residues. Germline CDR1 and CDR2: MNHEY and SMNVEV (reference sequence). The V and J ends lost 3 bases and 4 bases, in that order; junction bases with no gene match: 1. The chain's CDR3 is CASSFGTSGETQYF. DNA for the CDR3: TGTGCCAGCAGTTTCGGGACTAGCGGAGAGACCCAGTACTTC.

This clone has just one count. This CDR3 reads CASSTGTVGYTF. Written as DNA, the CDR3 is TGTGCCAGCAGTACCGGGACAGTGGGCTACACCTTC. The rearrangement uses TRBV28 and TRBJ1-2; 7 bases map to TRBD1. Trimming removed 5 bases from V and 8 bases from J; junction bases left unmatched: 5. The CDR3 sequence is 12 residues long. The V gene's germline CDR1 is MDHEN and CDR2 SYDVKM.

The CDR3 region is CASSYLTGSNQPQHF. DNA of the CDR3: TGTGCCAGCAGTTACCTGACAGGGAGTAATCAGCCCCAGCATTTT. The chain is built from TRBV6-2 or TRBV6-3 and TRBJ1-5; TRBD1 aligns across 7 bases. This CDR3 has 15 amino acids. CDR1 is MNHEY and CDR2 is SVGEGT in the germline V gene. With V trimmed by 2 bases and J by 4 bases, 5 bases remained unmatched.

This chain connects TRBV19 to TRBJ1-4; 10 bases align to TRBD1. Germline V gene lookup returns CDR1 LNHDA and CDR2 SQIVND (reference sequence). The CDR3 consists of 14 residues. J lost 5 bases, V lost 7 bases, and 4 bases had no gene match. The CDR3 DNA sequence: TGTGCCAGTACCCTGGGACAGGGGAATGAAAAACTGTTTTTT. Protein product: CASTLGQGNEKLFF.

The J gene is TRBJ2-5, the V gene TRBV19, with 11 nucleotides matching TRBD2. The V and J ends lost 6 bases and 5 bases, in that order; junction bases with no gene match: 5. The CDR3 is 14 residues long. In germline, CDR1 is LNHDA, CDR2 SQIVND (reference sequence). In DNA form, the CDR3 reads TGTGCCAGTAGGAAGGGACTAGCGGATGAGACCCAGTACTTC. Translation: CASRKGLADETQYF. Supplemented by reference TRBV19 and TRBJ2-5, the full variable domain reads DGGITQSPKYLFRKEGQNVTLSCEQNLNHDAMYWYRQDPGQGLRLIYYSQIVNDFQKGDIAEGYSVSREKKESFPLTVTSAQKNPTAFYLCASRKGLADETQYFGPGTRLLVL.

This clone occurred a few times. V is TRBV6-5 and J is TRBJ1-1; 9 bases are a match to TRBD1. The CDR3 has 13 residues. After removal of 6 bases from V and 6 bases from J, the junction contained 5 bases not matched to a gene. Germline values: CDR1 MNHEY, CDR2 SVGAGI. The CDR3 DNA reads TGTGCCAGCAGCTTGGGACAGGGAGCTGAAGCTTTCTTT. This sequence encodes CASSLGQGAEAFF.

V gene TRBV5-1 combines with J gene TRBJ1-1, with 7 bases fitting TRBD1. Germline lookup yields CDR1 SGHRS and CDR2 YFSETQ. The CDR3 length is 16 residues. V shed 2 bases, J shed 4 bases, and the junction held 11 bases outside the gene matches. DNA for the CDR3: TGCGCCAGCAGCTTTCTATCGGGTTCAGGGGGCACTGAAGCTTTCTTT. Amino acids: CASSFLSGSGGTEAFF.

This rearrangement joins TRBV18 to TRBJ1-1, with TRBD1 matching over 9 bases. V gave up 5 bases and J gave up 0 bases; unmatched junction bases: 7. The CDR3 has 16 amino acids. The V gene's germline CDR1 is KGHSH and CDR2 LQKENI. Written as DNA, the CDR3 is TGTGCCAGCTCATCTGACAGGGGGTTAATGAACACTGAAGCTTTCTTT. Translating gives CASSSDRGLMNTEAFF.

This chain uses TRBV9 with TRBJ2-2; D unresolved. Germline V CDR1 and CDR2: SGDLS, YYNGEE. The CDR3 runs 13 residues. V shed 6 bases and J shed 6 bases, with 12 bases lying between them. In nucleotides, the CDR3 is TGTGCCAGCACCTTAGCTTGGTCCGGGGAGCTGTTTTTT. It yields the protein CASTLAWSGELFF. The full variable domain, with the rest looked up from reference TRBV9 and TRBJ2-2, is DSGVTQTPKHLITATGQRVTLRCSPRSGDLSVYWYQQSLDQGLQFLIQYYNGEERAKGNILERFSAQQFPDLHSELNLSSLELGDSALYFCASTLAWSGELFFGEGSRLTVL.

This chain uses TRBV10-2 with TRBJ2-5; 11 nucleotides align to TRBD2. Germline CDR1 and CDR2: WSHSY and SAAADI. The CDR3 covers 15 residues. V gave up 6 bases and J gave up 2 bases; unmatched junction bases: 5. In nucleotides, the CDR3 is TGCGCCAGCAGACCGGGACTAGCGGCACAAGAGACCCAGTACTTC. It is translated as CASRPGLAAQETQYF.

This sequence joins TRBV6-2 or TRBV6-3 and TRBJ2-5; TRBD1 matches at 9 bases. Germline V gene data show CDR1 as MNHEY and CDR2 as SVGEGT. This CDR3 is built from 17 residues. J lost 3 bases, V lost 6 bases, and 14 bases had no gene match. The CDR3 loop reads CASSPGTGTILEETQYF. CDR3 in DNA: TGTGCCAGCAGCCCGGGGACAGGGACAATTTTGGAAGAGACCCAGTACTTC.

The chain links TRBV5-1 to TRBJ2-3; possible D gene TRBD1, 5 bases. The V end was cut by 3 bases, the J end by 1 base, with 9 bases between. Germline loops: CDR1 SGHRS, CDR2 YFSETQ. There are 14 residues in the CDR3. The CDR3 reads CASSSVQGTDTQYF. DNA for the CDR3: TGCGCCAGCAGCTCAGTACAGGGCACAGATACGCAGTATTTT.

The V gene is TRBV7-3, the J gene TRBJ2-5, with D unclear. The CDR3 is 14 amino acids. V lost 5 bases and J lost 4, with 14 bases in between. Germline CDR1 is SGHTA and CDR2 is FQGTGA. The CDR3 sequence: CASSLLTGGETQYF. CDR3 coding DNA: TGTGCCAGCAGCCTACTAACCGGTGGAGAGACCCAGTACTTC.

Here the CDR3 reads CASRSGEETQYF. The CDR3 DNA reads as TGTGCCAGCAGGTCTGGAGAAGAGACCCAGTACTTC. This chain links TRBV12-3 or TRBV12-4 with TRBJ2-5; D remains ambiguous. This CDR3 region has 12 residues. V was pared by 6 bases and J by 3 bases, with 8 bases between.

The gene calls are TRBV7-9 and TRBJ2-5; no clear D gene. The germline gives CDR1 SEHNR, CDR2 FQNEAQ (reference sequence). The CDR3 runs to 15 residues. The V and J ends lost 2 bases and 5 bases respectively, with 15 bases between them. The CDR3 sequence is CASSLPDGFGETQYF. For the CDR3, the DNA is TGTGCCAGCAGCTTACCCGACGGGTTTGGGGAGACCCAGTACTTC.

The chain has TRBV9 and TRBJ1-3, with 7 bases matching TRBD1. The J segment lost 0 bases and the V segment lost 1 base, leaving 7 bases of the junction unmatched. The CDR3 covers 17 residues. Per germline, CDR1 SGDLS and CDR2 YYNGEE. The CDR3 DNA reads TGTGCCAGCAGCGTAAATCCCGGGACAGACTCTGGAAACACCATATATTTT. Translation: CASSVNPGTDSGNTIYF.

V usage is TRBV6-2 or TRBV6-3 and J usage is TRBJ1-2, with 11 bases that match TRBD1. This CDR3 has 15 residues. The germline V gene encodes CDR1 MNHEY and CDR2 SVGEGT. With 0 bases clipped from V and 8 bases from J, the junction kept 5 bases outside the gene matches. CDR3 region: CASSYSGQGARGYTF. DNA of the CDR3: TGTGCCAGCAGTTACTCCGGACAGGGGGCGAGAGGCTACACCTTC.

This clone has just one count. V and J are TRBV6-5 and TRBJ1-2; unclear D gene. Germline lookup yields CDR1 MNHEY and CDR2 SVGAGI. The CDR3 length is 15 residues. Trimming removed 5 bases from V and 5 bases from J, with 18 bases in between. CDR3 residues: CASSPWPLGEYGYTF. Here the CDR3 DNA reads TGTGCCAGCAGTCCTTGGCCCCTGGGAGAATATGGCTACACCTTC.

The rearrangement uses TRBV6-6 and TRBJ2-7; TRBD1 is a possible D gene (6 bases). CDR3 length: 14 residues. Germline V gene data show CDR1 as MNHNY and CDR2 as SVGAGI (reference sequence). V gave up 6 bases and J gave up 3 bases, with 15 bases separating them. CDR3 protein: CASRSGTTFYEQYF. DNA of the CDR3: TGTGCCAGCAGGTCCGGGACAACGTTCTACGAGCAGTACTTC.

The J gene is TRBJ2-5, the V gene TRBV10-3, with a tentative D call TRBD2 (6 bases). The CDR3 is made up of 13 amino acids. V shed 5 bases and J shed 4 bases, with 11 bases lying between them. Germline V CDR1 and CDR2: ENHRY, SYGVKD. The CDR3 nucleotides are TGTGCCATCAGTAGGGACTTCGGAGAGACCCAGTACTTC. Protein: CAISRDFGETQYF.

J is TRBJ2-5 and V is TRBV20-1, with D possibly being TRBD1 (5 bases). This CDR3 comprises 13 residues. Trimming removed 3 bases from V and 3 bases from J, with 11 bases in between. Germline V lookup: CDR1 DFQATT, CDR2 SNEGSKA (reference sequence). The CDR3 loop reads CSASDSIEETQYF. The CDR3 coding sequence is TGCAGTGCTAGTGACAGTATTGAAGAGACCCAGTACTTC.

The V call is TRBV6-5, the J call TRBJ1-1, with D unclear. V lost 2 bases and J 1 base, leaving 8 bases between the germline ends. CDR3 length: 14 amino acids. Germline values: CDR1 MNHEY, CDR2 SVGAGI. CDR3 in amino acids: CASSYLTENTEAFF. The DNA for the CDR3 is TGTGCCAGCAGTTACCTTACAGAGAACACTGAAGCTTTCTTT.

The gene calls are TRBV18 and TRBJ1-2; TRBD1 agrees at 7 bases. The CDR3 is 16 amino acids. Per the germline V gene, CDR1 is KGHSH and CDR2 is LQKENI. Trimming took 4 bases from V and 6 from J; bases not matched to a gene: 14. The CDR3 here is CASSQDKGQTLNGYTF. Here the CDR3 DNA reads TGTGCCAGCTCACAAGACAAGGGACAGACCCTTAATGGCTACACCTTC.

The chain has TRBV7-2 and TRBJ1-2; D unclear. Germline V lookup: CDR1 SGHTA, CDR2 FQGNSA. The CDR3 contains 16 residues. The V and J ends lost 1 base and 0 bases respectively, with 12 bases between them. CDR3 loop: CASSLGQNPANYGYTF. The CDR3 nucleotides read TGTGCCAGCAGCTTAGGACAAAACCCTGCTAACTATGGCTACACCTTC.

The chain employs TRBV5-8 and TRBJ2-5; 8 nucleotides match TRBD2. This CDR3 contains 16 residues. Per germline, CDR1 SGHTS and CDR2 YDEGEE. V lost 1 base, J lost 5 bases, and 10 bases stayed unmatched. The DNA for the CDR3 is TGTGCCAGCAGCTTGACGAGCGGGGGAAGGGTTGAGACCCAGTACTTC. As protein: CASSLTSGGRVETQYF.

This clone has a single count. The chain carries TRBV9 and TRBJ2-7, with 8 bases that match TRBD2. V shed 0 bases and J 2 bases; nucleotides not matched to a gene: 7. This CDR3 spans 16 amino acids. Germline CDR1 is SGDLS and CDR2 is YYNGEE. In DNA form, the CDR3 reads TGTGCCAGCAGCGTAGGGCCAGCGGGGGATACCTACGAGCAGTACTTC. Its translation is CASSVGPAGDTYEQYF.

The CDR3 loop is CASSGMYEQYF. Here the CDR3 DNA reads TGTGCCTCCTCGGGGATGTACGAGCAGTACTTC. V is TRBV14 and J is TRBJ2-7; possible D gene TRBD2, 5 bases. CDR3 length equals 11 residues. Trimming removed 11 bases from V and 4 bases from J, with 12 bases in between. Germline CDR1 reads SGHDN; CDR2 reads FVKESK.

The chain carries TRBV6-1 and TRBJ2-3, with D perhaps TRBD2 (7 bases). The V gene's germline CDR1 is MNHNS and CDR2 SASEGT. Deletions cut 3 bases from V and 0 bases from J, with 13 bases between. The CDR3 length is 16 residues. The CDR3 sequence is CASSDWGGVSTDTQYF. CDR3 DNA sequence: TGTGCCAGCAGTGATTGGGGGGGCGTAAGCACAGATACGCAGTATTTT.